The 23 T cell receptor beta chains given below trace back to one sample, sequenced in a study of beta chain features in type 1 diabetes. Every bit of the isolated RNA underwent reverse transcription, so sequencing read expressed TCRB transcripts. Method: immunoSEQ multiplex PCR; TCRdb's copy keeps in-frame clones and lacks some. Of roughly 150,000 clones detected, approximately 8% appear once; the ten largest clones hold about 0.9%. Study results and caveats: TCRB CDR3s from Type 1 diabetes patients were moderately but significantly shorter in all four CD4+ subsets.

Their antigens remain unidentified. The sequenced sample consisted of central memory CD4+ T cells from blood. Receptors originate from a woman in her 40s with type 1 diabetes.

This clone was seen a handful of times. This sequence joins TRBV5-1 and TRBJ2-6; D uncertain. The germline V gene has CDR1 SGHRS and CDR2 YFSETQ. The CDR3 extends over 14 amino acids. V lost 5 bases to trimming and J lost 1 base, with 7 bases between them. The DNA for the CDR3 is TGCGCCAGCAGGAGTACTTCTGGGGCCAACGTCCTGACTTTC. This gives the protein CASRSTSGANVLTF.

This clone has just a few counts. The chain joins TRBV7-2 to TRBJ1-3; D remains unclear. The CDR3 is 16 residues long. Germline values: CDR1 SGHTA, CDR2 FQGNSA. V was trimmed by 1 base and J by 0 bases, leaving 10 bases between them. The CDR3 DNA reads TGTGCCAGCAGCTTAGGAAGGAGCTACTCTGGAAACACCATATATTTT. It yields the protein CASSLGRSYSGNTIYF.

This clone has only a few counts. This chain uses TRBV4-1 with TRBJ2-7; possibly TRBD2 for D (6 bases). The V and J ends lost 0 bases and 2 bases respectively, with 14 bases between them. Germline-derived CDR1 and CDR2 are MGHRA and YSYEKL. The CDR3 spans 16 residues. DNA for the CDR3: TGCGCCAGCAGCCAAGAGGGGGAGGCGGGAACCTACGAGCAGTACTTC. This translates into CASSQEGEAGTYEQYF.

CDR3 amino acids: CASSQNLAGGVEQFF. CDR3 sequence (DNA): TGCGCCAGCAGCCAAAACCTAGCGGGGGGAGTTGAGCAGTTCTTC. The chain joins TRBV4-3 to TRBJ2-1; the match to TRBD2 covers 11 bases. In germline, CDR1 is LGHNA, CDR2 YSLEER. Trimming at V came to 2 bases and at J to 9 bases, leaving 6 bases not matched to a gene. CDR3 size: 15 residues.

In the case of this clone: Additional DNA sequences in this sample encode the identical CDR3. The gene calls are TRBV18 and TRBJ2-7; D unresolved. The V gene lost 0 bases and the J gene lost 4 bases, with 7 bases spanning the gap. The germline V gene encodes CDR1 KGHSH and CDR2 LQKENI. The CDR3 extends over 13 amino acids. CDR3 sequence (DNA): TGTGCCAGCTCACCACCGTCGGGTTACGAGCAGTACTTC. This sequence encodes CASSPPSGYEQYF.

There are many counts of this clone. The genes are TRBV7-3 and TRBJ2-6; no reliable D call. The V and J ends lost 0 bases and 4 bases respectively, with 7 bases between them. The length of the CDR3 is 15 residues. Germline lookup yields CDR1 SGHTA and CDR2 FQGTGA. DNA for the CDR3: TGTGCCAGCAGCTTAACCCAAATCGGGGCCAACGTCCTGACTTTC. Translating gives CASSLTQIGANVLTF.

Ten or more counts support this clone. The rearrangement links TRBV5-1 to TRBJ2-7, with 7 positions matching TRBD1. V lost 5 bases to trimming and J lost 1 base; unmatched junction nucleotides: 6. CDR1 SGHRS and CDR2 YFSETQ come from the germline V gene. The CDR3 spans 14 residues. CDR3 DNA sequence: TGCGCCAGCAGGGAACAGGGGTGGTCCTACGAGCAGTACTTC. Translating gives CASREQGWSYEQYF.

The chain recombines TRBV9 with TRBJ2-2; 8 positions match TRBD2. The J segment lost 5 bases and the V segment lost 1 base, leaving 4 bases of the junction unmatched. CDR3 length: 15 amino acids. Germline lookup yields CDR1 SGDLS and CDR2 YYNGEE. The CDR3 here is CASSVLPGGTGELFF. The CDR3, as DNA: TGTGCCAGCAGCGTACTCCCGGGGGGGACCGGGGAGCTGTTTTTT.

This clone occurred a few times. The genes are TRBV25-1 and TRBJ2-4; D is possibly TRBD2 (5 bases). Per germline, CDR1 MGHDK and CDR2 SYGVNS. CDR3 length equals 13 residues. The ends were cut back, 3 bases at V and 7 bases at J, with 10 bases in the middle. CDR3 nucleotides: TGTGCCAGCAGTGAGTGGGGAGCTAACATTCAGTACTTC. This sequence encodes CASSEWGANIQYF.

This clone has just a few counts. Other DNA sequences in the same sample also yield this CDR3. The chain couples TRBV7-2 to TRBJ2-4, with TRBD1 identical over 7 bases. The CDR3 sequence is 14 residues long. The V and J ends lost 5 bases and 1 base, in that order; junction bases with no gene match: 2. Per the germline V gene, CDR1 is SGHTA and CDR2 is FQGNSA. Here the CDR3 DNA reads TGTGCCAGCAGCCCGGACAGGGCCAAAAACATTCAGTACTTC. As protein: CASSPDRAKNIQYF.

This clone was seen ten or more times. This chain uses TRBV28 with TRBJ2-7; 8 positions match TRBD1. The CDR3 sequence is 14 residues long. Germline V gene lookup returns CDR1 MDHEN and CDR2 SYDVKM. The V and J ends lost 4 bases and 5 bases, in that order; junction bases with no gene match: 7. The CDR3 region has the DNA TGTGCCAGCAGTTGGGCGACAGGGGCCAACGAGCAGTACTTC. Translation gives CASSWATGANEQYF.

V usage is TRBV7-2 and J usage is TRBJ2-5; no clear D. This CDR3 spans 15 amino acids. CDR1 and CDR2 (germline): SGHTA, FQGNSA. V lost 4 bases and J lost 5, with 17 bases in between. The CDR3 DNA sequence: TGTGCCAGCAGCTCCTATATTAGCACCGGGGAGACCCAGTACTTC. As protein: CASSSYISTGETQYF.

This clone was observed a handful of times. V and J are TRBV4-2 and TRBJ2-5; maybe TRBD1 (5 bases). There are 15 residues in the CDR3. V lost 7 bases and J 2 bases, leaving 17 bases between the germline ends. Germline CDR1 reads LGHNA; CDR2 reads YNFKEQ. The CDR3 spells CASNGGGPGQETQYF. The CDR3, as DNA: TGTGCCAGCAACGGCGGTGGGCCAGGGCAAGAGACCCAGTACTTC.

This clone was recorded a few times. J is TRBJ1-2 and V is TRBV20-1; the match to TRBD1 covers 8 bases. This CDR3 is built from 11 residues. The germline CDR1 and CDR2 sequences are DFQATT and SNEGSKA (reference sequence). The trim removed 7 bases at V and 6 bases at J, leaving 4 bases unmatched. The CDR3 nucleotides read TGCAGTGTCTGGACAGGGAATGGCTACACCTTC. Its translation is CSVWTGNGYTF.

The chain joins TRBV7-2 to TRBJ2-3, with 8 positions matching TRBD1. CDR3 size: 13 residues. With V trimmed by 4 bases and J by 10 bases, 7 bases remained unmatched. Per germline, CDR1 SGHTA and CDR2 FQGNSA. The CDR3 DNA sequence: TGTGCCAGCAGCTCCGGACAGGGAAGAGCGCAGTATTTT. Protein: CASSSGQGRAQYF.

This clone was picked up a small number of times. The chain links TRBV28 to TRBJ2-7; TRBD2 agrees at 7 bases. Unmatched junction bases numbered 15, after V lost 6 bases and J lost 7 bases. The germline gives CDR1 MDHEN, CDR2 SYDVKM. The CDR3 spans 15 residues. CDR3 residues: CASRFWLAGEGEQYF. The CDR3 DNA reads TGTGCCAGCAGATTTTGGTTGGCCGGGGAGGGTGAGCAGTACTTC.

CDR3 loop: CASSLFSGGGYGYTF. The CDR3, as DNA: TGTGCCAGCAGTTTATTCTCCGGCGGCGGCTATGGCTACACCTTC. The gene calls are TRBV27 and TRBJ1-2; D gene ambiguous. Looked up from germline, CDR1 is MNHEY and CDR2 is SMNVEV (reference sequence). The CDR3 sequence is 15 residues long. Trimming removed 1 base at V and 4 bases at J, with 13 bases between.

This clone occurred a few times. V is TRBV2 and J is TRBJ1-5, with 7 bases matching TRBD1. The CDR3 consists of 15 residues. The ends lost 3 bases at V and 6 bases at J; junction bases unmatched: 8. Per the germline V gene, CDR1 is SNHLY and CDR2 is FYNNEI. In nucleotides, the CDR3 is TGTGCCAGCAGTGACCAGGGGGAGGTTAGTCAGCCCCAGCATTTT. Its protein product is CASSDQGEVSQPQHF.

This clone was observed a handful of times. The chain joins TRBV7-3 to TRBJ2-1; D perhaps matches TRBD2 (6 bases). Trimming removed 5 bases from V and 7 bases from J, with 12 bases in between. This CDR3 region has 13 residues. CDR1 and CDR2 from the germline V gene are SGHTA and FQGTGA. CDR3 protein: CASSPPGANEQFF. CDR3 coding DNA: TGTGCCAGCAGCCCACCGGGAGCTAATGAGCAGTTCTTC.

At least ten counts were recorded for this clone. The V call is TRBV19, the J call TRBJ1-2; 8 bases are shared with TRBD1. V dropped 7 bases and J dropped 0; count of bases not matched to a gene: 7. The CDR3 loop spans 15 amino acids. Germline values: CDR1 LNHDA, CDR2 SQIVND (reference sequence). The CDR3 is CASTTTGGPNYGYTF. For the CDR3, the DNA is TGTGCCAGTACCACAACAGGGGGACCTAACTATGGCTACACCTTC.

V usage is TRBV7-9 and J usage is TRBJ1-1; possible D gene TRBD1, 6 bases. Germline V CDR1 and CDR2: SEHNR, FQNEAQ (reference sequence). CDR3 size: 15 residues. Between the trimmed V and J ends, which lost 7 bases and 5 bases, there was a span of 20 bases. CDR3 in DNA: TGTGCCAGCAACCCTTCCGGGGGGCGGTGGACTGAAGCTTTCTTT. Translating gives CASNPSGGRWTEAFF.

This clone came up a few times. The chain links TRBV19 to TRBJ1-5; tentative D call: TRBD1 (5 bases). The CDR3 is 22 amino acids. The V gene lost 3 bases and the J gene lost 2 bases, with 32 bases spanning the gap. Germline assignment: CDR1 LNHDA and CDR2 SQIVND (reference sequence). CDR3 loop: CASSIWRFRGSAVGIGNQPQHF. For the CDR3, the DNA is TGTGCCAGTAGTATCTGGAGATTCCGGGGGTCCGCAGTGGGGATTGGCAATCAGCCCCAGCATTTT.

This clone was counted between two and nine times. V usage is TRBV5-1 and J usage is TRBJ1-1; D call uncertain. Germline CDR1 reads SGHRS; CDR2 reads YFSETQ. Trimming pared 3 bases from V and 1 base from J, leaving 10 bases between. This CDR3 has 14 residues. The CDR3 loop is CASSSQSSNTEAFF. The CDR3 DNA is TGCGCCAGCAGCTCCCAAAGCTCGAACACTGAAGCTTTCTTT.